The rows below give T cell receptor beta chains drawn from one sample of a study of cytomegalovirus exposure and HLA in healthy donors. TCRdb's copy holds only in-frame clones and misses some; the assay was immunoSEQ multiplex PCR. The repertoire holds some 140,000 clones, with 70% to 80% as singletons. Source material: PBMCs. All receptors derive from a man aged 25-40 years in good health and CMV-seropositive. Each CDR3 is given with its conserved first and last residue. Each record gives: D gene, J gene, clone size, V gene, CDR3 length, CDR3 protein, CDR3 DNA. D genes are given only for firm matches. Rows give clone size only sometimes, using once, few, many, or a class for an expanded clone.

.,TRBJ2-1,.,TRBV6-6,12,CASSSTNNEQFF,TGTGCCAGCAGTTCGACTAACAATGAGCAGTTCTTC
TRBD2,TRBJ2-7,.,TRBV30,16,CAWSARRTSGNYEQYF,TGTGCCTGGAGCGCTCGACGGACTAGCGGAAATTACGAGCAGTACTTC
.,TRBJ2-7,.,TRBV5-6,12,CASSTLQGKQYF,TGTGCCAGCAGCACGTTACAGGGAAAGCAGTACTTC
.,TRBJ2-7,.,TRBV7-2,13,CASSPYISYEQYF,TGTGCCAGCAGCCCCTATATCTCCTACGAGCAGTACTTC
TRBD2,TRBJ2-7,few,TRBV28,19,CASSLGVPSGLAGPGEQYF,TGTGCCAGCAGTTTAGGGGTCCCCAGTGGGCTAGCGGGACCGGGGGAGCAGTACTTC
.,TRBJ1-2,.,TRBV28,14,CASNKVATNYGYTF,TGTGCCAGCAATAAGGTAGCGACTAACTATGGCTACACCTTC
.,TRBJ2-1,.,TRBV7-2,13,CASSPEAFNEQFF,TGTGCCAGCAGCCCCGAAGCGTTCAATGAGCAGTTCTTC
.,TRBJ2-2,.,TRBV6-6,15,CASRIKTENTGELFF,TGTGCCAGCAGGATTAAGACTGAGAACACCGGGGAGCTGTTTTTT
TRBD1,TRBJ2-7,once,TRBV5-1,17,CASSLESGTARSYEQYF,TGCGCCAGCAGCTTGGAATCAGGGACAGCCCGATCCTACGAGCAGTACTTC
TRBD1,TRBJ2-3,.,TRBV6-5,16,CASSFSGTGGTDTQYF,TGTGCCAGCAGTTTCTCCGGGACAGGGGGCACAGATACGCAGTATTTT
.,TRBJ2-7,.,TRBV18,13,CASSPAGSYEQYF,TGTGCCAGCTCACCAGCAGGCTCCTACGAGCAGTACTTC
.,TRBJ2-6,.,TRBV5-8,18,CASSSLGTPSSGANVLTF,TGTGCCAGCAGCTCACTAGGGACACCCAGCTCTGGGGCCAACGTCCTGACTTTC
TRBD1,TRBJ1-6,.,TRBV9,14,CASSTTGADSPLHF,TGTGCCAGCAGTACGACAGGGGCGGATTCACCCCTCCACTTT
TRBD1,TRBJ1-1,.,TRBV10-1,11,CASRETGEAFF,TGCGCCAGCAGGGAGACAGGGGAAGCTTTCTTT
.,TRBJ1-4,.,TRBV5-5,13,CASSEGGGDKLFF,TGTGCCAGCAGCGAAGGTGGGGGCGACAAACTGTTTTTT
TRBD1,TRBJ2-7,few,TRBV4-1,14,CASSLARGPYEQYF,TGCGCCAGCAGTCTGGCCAGGGGGCCCTACGAGCAGTACTTC
.,TRBJ2-3,.,TRBV19,12,CASSIGAYTQYF,TGTGCCAGTAGTATCGGTGCTTATACGCAGTATTTT
.,TRBJ1-4,.,TRBV9,15,CASSHGQLRGEKLFF,TGTGCCAGCAGCCACGGACAGCTTAGAGGGGAAAAACTGTTTTTT
.,TRBJ1-4,.,TRBV6-5,15,CASRPVGVANEKLFF,TGTGCCAGCAGGCCCGTGGGAGTGGCTAATGAAAAACTGTTTTTT
TRBD2,TRBJ2-7,.,TRBV30,15,CAWRSLAGGPGEQYF,TGTGCCTGGCGAAGCTTAGCGGGAGGGCCTGGCGAGCAGTACTTC
TRBD1,TRBJ1-1,.,TRBV29-1,14,CSVATGRIGTEAFF,TGCAGCGTGGCGACAGGGCGGATTGGCACTGAAGCTTTCTTT
TRBD2,TRBJ2-1,.,TRBV11-2,17,CASLFAPTSGRGNEQFF,TGTGCCAGCCTCTTCGCCCCGACTAGCGGGAGGGGTAATGAGCAGTTCTTC
TRBD1,TRBJ2-1,few,TRBV28,15,CASSLDGQGAREQFF,TGTGCCAGCAGTTTAGACGGGCAGGGGGCCCGTGAGCAGTTCTTC
TRBD1,TRBJ1-6,.,TRBV11-2,18,CASSSGQGALSYNSPLHF,TGTGCCAGCAGCTCTGGACAGGGGGCTCTCTCCTATAATTCACCCCTCCACTTT
.,TRBJ1-1,few,TRBV18,14,CASSPTQDNTEAFF,TGTGCCAGCTCACCTACACAGGATAACACTGAAGCTTTCTTT
.,TRBJ1-1,.,TRBV20-1,10,CSASQTEAFF,TGCAGTGCTAGTCAAACTGAAGCTTTCTTT
TRBD2,TRBJ2-3,.,TRBV6-5,14,CASSTGGTTDTQYF,TGTGCCAGCAGTACGGGGGGGACCACAGATACGCAGTATTTT
TRBD1,TRBJ2-7,.,TRBV19,15,CASSIATGGSYEQYF,TGTGCCAGTAGTATAGCGACAGGGGGCTCCTACGAGCAGTACTTC
.,TRBJ1-1,once,TRBV28,12,CASSPSVTEAFF,TGTGCCAGCTCCCCATCGGTCACTGAAGCTTTCTTT
TRBD1,TRBJ1-1,once,TRBV9,14,CASSTGTENTEAFF,TGTGCCAGCAGCACGGGGACAGAGAACACTGAAGCTTTCTTT
TRBD2,TRBJ2-7,once,TRBV28,15,CASQARAGDSYEQYF,TGTGCCAGTCAGGCCCGGGCGGGGGACTCCTACGAGCAGTACTTC
.,TRBJ1-4,.,TRBV5-1,15,CASSRTTGPNEKLFF,TGCGCCAGCAGCCGAACAACAGGTCCTAATGAAAAACTGTTTTTT
TRBD1,TRBJ1-5,few,TRBV7-2,14,CASSPRQGYQPQHF,TGTGCCAGCAGCCCACGACAGGGTTATCAGCCCCAGCATTTT
.,TRBJ2-1,once,TRBV28,13,CASSLRGAQQQFF,TGTGCCAGCAGTTTGCGCGGGGCCCAGCAGCAGTTCTTC
.,TRBJ2-7,.,TRBV11-3,13,CASSLDRADEQYF,TGTGCCAGCAGCTTAGATCGCGCGGACGAGCAGTACTTC
.,TRBJ1-2,.,TRBV6-1,11,CASAGGYGYTF,TGTGCCAGCGCCGGCGGCTATGGCTACACCTTC